The next 2 T cell receptor beta chains were all read from a single sample in a study of T cells after yellow fever vaccination. TCRdb re-called the 5' RACE reads with MiXCR, one entry per CDR3 protein. Of a few hundred thousand distinct CDR3 sequences listed, about 4% are singletons. The sample was PBMCs, taken 5 days after the yellow fever booster vaccination. The receptors were sampled from a young man who received the YFV17D yellow fever vaccine.

V and J are TRBV6-6 and TRBJ1-5, with a tentative D call TRBD1 (5 bases). V was clipped by 5 bases and J by 1 base, with 12 bases between them. CDR3 length: 15 amino acids. In germline, CDR1 is MNHNY, CDR2 SVGAGI (reference sequence). In nucleotides, the CDR3 is TGTGCCAGCAGTCCCTTAAGGGACAGCAATCAGCCCCAGCATTTT. Translating it yields CASSPLRDSNQPQHF.

This clonotype was counted only a few times. The rearrangement joins TRBV7-8 to TRBJ1-2; tentative D call: TRBD1 (6 bases). Germline CDR1 is SGHVS and CDR2 is FQNEAQ. The V end was cut by 2 bases, the J end by 4 bases, with 23 bases between. This CDR3 has 18 residues. CDR3 sequence: CASSLRGIYEAQSYGYTF. The CDR3 coding sequence is TGTGCCAGCAGCTTAAGGGGGATTTACGAGGCCCAATCCTATGGCTACACCTTC.